The rows below give T cell receptor beta chains drawn from one sample of a study of blood T cell repertoires in COVID-19. Generated by immunoSEQ multiplex PCR, the TCRdb table keeps only in-frame clones and is missing some. In the table there are just over 300,000 clones, under 90% of which are singletons. The specimen was peripheral blood. These receptors originate from a woman aged 25 to 45 with COVID-19, enrolled during active disease. Each CDR3 is given with its conserved first and last residue. The D gene is left open where the match is weak. For some rows the clone size is stated as once, few or many, or as a class when expanded; others skip it.

size: .; V: TRBV3-1/TRBV3-2; J: TRBJ2-3; D: .; CDR3: CASSRQIAVTQYF; DNA: TGTGCCAGCAGCCGACAGATAGCGGTTACGCAGTATTTT
size: once; V: TRBV10-2; J: TRBJ2-3; D: TRBD1; CDR3: CASISGGETDTQYF; DNA: TGCGCCAGCATTTCAGGGGGCGAGACAGATACGCAGTATTTT
size: .; V: TRBV7-6; J: TRBJ2-2; D: .; CDR3: CASSGAPNTGELFF; DNA: TGTGCCAGCAGCGGGGCACCAAACACCGGGGAGCTGTTTTTT
size: .; V: TRBV6-1; J: TRBJ1-2; D: TRBD1; CDR3: CASSEWERAAGGSGYTF; DNA: TGTGCCAGCAGTGAGTGGGAACGGGCGGCAGGGGGCTCCGGCTACACCTTC
size: once; V: TRBV5-4; J: TRBJ1-2; D: TRBD1; CDR3: CASSLERQGGYGYTF; DNA: TGTGCCAGCAGCTTAGAAAGACAGGGCGGCTATGGCTACACCTTC
size: .; V: TRBV12-3/TRBV12-4; J: TRBJ1-2; D: .; CDR3: CASSPLPGFGYTF; DNA: TGTGCCAGCAGTCCCCTTCCGGGGTTCGGCTACACCTTC
size: .; V: TRBV2; J: TRBJ1-2; D: TRBD1; CDR3: CASRHDRGNYGYTF; DNA: TGTGCCAGCAGACACGACAGGGGTAACTATGGCTACACCTTC
size: .; V: TRBV1; J: TRBJ1-4; D: .; CDR3: CTSSQAENEKLFF; DNA: TGCACCAGCAGCCAAGCTGAGAATGAAAAACTGTTTTTT
size: .; V: TRBV6-2/TRBV6-3; J: TRBJ2-4; D: .; CDR3: CASSRDTQNIQYF; DNA: TGTGCCAGCAGTCGGGACACCCAAAACATTCAGTACTTC
size: .; V: TRBV7-7; J: TRBJ2-5; D: .; CDR3: CASSSGGGTQETQYF; DNA: TGTGCCAGCAGCTCGGGGGGAGGGACACAAGAGACCCAGTACTTC
size: .; V: TRBV6-2/TRBV6-3; J: TRBJ2-5; D: TRBD2; CDR3: CASSKRGVRETQYF; DNA: TGTGCCAGCAGTAAGCGGGGGGTCCGAGAGACCCAGTACTTC
size: .; V: TRBV2; J: TRBJ2-3; D: .; CDR3: CASTWALQGQSTDTQYF; DNA: TGTGCCAGCACTTGGGCCTTGCAGGGACAATCCACAGATACGCAGTATTTT
size: .; V: TRBV11-3; J: TRBJ1-2; D: .; CDR3: CASGGSNYGYTF; DNA: TGTGCCAGCGGCGGATCCAACTATGGCTACACCTTC
size: .; V: TRBV29-1; J: TRBJ2-3; D: .; CDR3: CSVEVSGGDTQYF; DNA: TGCAGCGTTGAAGTCAGCGGTGGAGATACGCAGTATTTT
size: many; V: TRBV7-9; J: TRBJ1-2; D: TRBD1; CDR3: CASSPRQGQGGYTF; DNA: TGTGCCAGCAGCCCGAGACAGGGGCAGGGTGGCTACACCTTC
size: .; V: TRBV5-4; J: TRBJ2-3; D: .; CDR3: CASSRGLTDTQYF; DNA: TGTGCCAGCAGCCGAGGCCTCACAGATACGCAGTATTTT
size: .; V: TRBV5-1; J: TRBJ2-7; D: .; CDR3: CASSPGTASYEQYF; DNA: TGCGCCAGCAGCCCAGGAACAGCATCCTACGAGCAGTACTTC
size: .; V: TRBV6-5; J: TRBJ1-5; D: .; CDR3: CASSSTRRGAGPQHF; DNA: TGTGCCAGCAGTTCCACTCGCAGGGGCGCCGGGCCCCAGCATTTT
size: .; V: TRBV29-1; J: TRBJ1-1; D: .; CDR3: CSVEPKLHDPTEAFF; DNA: TGCAGCGTTGAACCCAAACTACACGATCCCACTGAAGCTTTCTTT
size: once; V: TRBV29-1; J: TRBJ2-2; D: TRBD2; CDR3: CSVEDAGVNTGELFF; DNA: TGCAGCGTTGAAGATGCGGGGGTGAACACCGGGGAGCTGTTTTTT
size: .; V: TRBV5-6; J: TRBJ1-3; D: .; CDR3: CASSLGQSAQSSGNTIYF; DNA: TGTGCCAGCAGCTTGGGACAGTCTGCCCAGTCCTCTGGAAACACCATATATTTT
size: .; V: TRBV7-9; J: TRBJ2-3; D: TRBD1; CDR3: CASSLRLRGQGVLDTQYF; DNA: TGTGCCAGCAGCTTAAGACTTCGCGGACAGGGGGTTTTAGATACGCAGTATTTT
size: .; V: TRBV19; J: TRBJ1-2; D: TRBD1; CDR3: CASIATGLNYGYTF; DNA: TGTGCCAGTATCGCGACAGGGTTAAACTATGGCTACACCTTC
size: .; V: TRBV9; J: TRBJ2-1; D: .; CDR3: CASSVLLANNEQFF; DNA: TGTGCCAGCAGCGTACTCCTAGCCAACAATGAGCAGTTCTTC
size: .; V: TRBV4-3; J: TRBJ2-3; D: TRBD2; CDR3: CASSQATSGQQYF; DNA: TGCGCCAGCAGCCAAGCGACTAGCGGCCAGCAGTATTTT
size: .; V: TRBV11-2; J: TRBJ1-6; D: .; CDR3: CASSLFLDSSYNSPLHF; DNA: TGTGCCAGCAGCTTGTTCCTAGACAGCTCCTATAATTCACCCCTCCACTTT
size: .; V: TRBV21-1; J: TRBJ2-7; D: .; CDR3: CASILLTGTGVRNEQYF; DNA: TGTGCCAGCATCCTACTTACCGGGACAGGGGTCCGAAACGAGCAGTACTTC
size: once; V: TRBV25-1; J: TRBJ1-2; D: TRBD1; CDR3: CASSARETGPSNYGYTF; DNA: TGTGCCAGCAGTGCCAGAGAGACAGGGCCCTCTAACTATGGCTACACCTTC
size: .; V: TRBV18; J: TRBJ1-5; D: .; CDR3: CASSPGGASNQPQHF; DNA: TGTGCCAGCTCACCAGGGGGGGCTAGCAATCAGCCCCAGCATTTT
size: .; V: TRBV4-1; J: TRBJ1-3; D: .; CDR3: CASSQSPRRAGNTIYF; DNA: TGCGCCAGCAGCCAATCCCCCCGCAGGGCTGGAAACACCATATATTTT
size: .; V: TRBV14; J: TRBJ2-2; D: .; CDR3: CASSQGGGTGYNGELFF; DNA: TGTGCCAGCAGCCAAGGCGGGGGGACAGGGTATAACGGGGAGCTGTTTTTT
size: .; V: TRBV6-5; J: TRBJ2-2; D: .; CDR3: CATQGFTGELFF; DNA: TGTGCCACGCAGGGCTTCACCGGGGAGCTGTTTTTT
size: few; V: TRBV11-2; J: TRBJ2-1; D: .; CDR3: CASSLARGSGEQFF; DNA: TGTGCCAGCAGCTTAGCAAGGGGGAGCGGTGAGCAGTTCTTC
size: .; V: TRBV5-1; J: TRBJ2-5; D: TRBD2; CDR3: CASSLSKRGEETQYF; DNA: TGCGCCAGCAGCTTGAGCAAGCGGGGGGAAGAGACCCAGTACTTC
size: .; V: TRBV6-2/TRBV6-3; J: TRBJ1-1; D: .; CDR3: CASRPFSGQSNTEAFF; DNA: TGTGCCAGCAGACCTTTTTCTGGACAGTCGAACACTGAAGCTTTCTTT
size: .; V: TRBV9; J: TRBJ2-1; D: TRBD1; CDR3: CASSVDRQGSSEQFF; DNA: TGTGCCAGCAGCGTAGACCGACAGGGATCGAGTGAGCAGTTCTTC
size: .; V: TRBV4-1; J: TRBJ1-3; D: .; CDR3: CASSHPTENSGNTIYF; DNA: TGCGCCAGCAGCCACCCAACAGAGAACTCTGGAAACACCATATATTTT
size: .; V: TRBV7-9; J: TRBJ1-4; D: .; CDR3: CASSLLATNEKLFF; DNA: TGTGCCAGCAGCTTATTAGCAACTAATGAAAAACTGTTTTTT
size: .; V: TRBV6-5; J: TRBJ2-3; D: .; CDR3: CASIEGGGSDTQYF; DNA: TGTGCCAGCATCGAGGGGGGGGGATCAGATACGCAGTATTTT
size: few; V: TRBV11-2; J: TRBJ2-5; D: TRBD2; CDR3: CASSPSRGGTETQYF; DNA: TGTGCCAGCAGCCCATCGCGGGGGGGCACAGAGACCCAGTACTTC
size: .; V: TRBV10-3; J: TRBJ1-3; D: .; CDR3: CAIRPGFPTGNTIYF; DNA: TGTGCCATCAGACCCGGGTTCCCGACGGGAAACACCATATATTTT
size: .; V: TRBV28; J: TRBJ1-3; D: .; CDR3: CASSLQERENTIYF; DNA: TGTGCCAGCAGTTTGCAAGAGAGAGAAAACACCATATATTTT
size: .; V: TRBV11-2; J: TRBJ2-1; D: TRBD1; CDR3: CASSPWTGQNEQFF; DNA: TGTGCCAGCAGCCCGTGGACAGGCCAGAATGAGCAGTTCTTC
size: once; V: TRBV28; J: TRBJ1-2; D: .; CDR3: CASSAKRGLTF; DNA: TGTGCCAGCAGTGCCAAGCGGGGGTTGACCTTC
size: .; V: TRBV15; J: TRBJ1-2; D: .; CDR3: CATSRDRRGLNGYTF; DNA: TGTGCCACCAGCAGAGATCGGAGGGGTTTGAACGGCTACACCTTC
size: .; V: TRBV28; J: TRBJ1-5; D: TRBD1; CDR3: CASRQGAWQPQHF; DNA: TGTGCCAGTAGACAGGGGGCTTGGCAGCCCCAGCATTTT
size: .; V: TRBV6-5; J: TRBJ2-1; D: TRBD2; CDR3: CASSSGGAHEQFF; DNA: TGTGCCAGCAGTAGCGGGGGGGCCCATGAGCAGTTCTTC
size: .; V: TRBV4-1; J: TRBJ2-5; D: TRBD2; CDR3: CASSQDPSGGLETQYF; DNA: TGCGCCAGCAGCCAAGATCCTAGCGGGGGGCTGGAGACCCAGTACTTC
size: .; V: TRBV2; J: TRBJ1-6; D: TRBD1; CDR3: CASVRDRGASPLHF; DNA: TGTGCCAGCGTGCGCGACAGGGGGGCGTCACCCCTCCACTTT
size: .; V: TRBV28; J: TRBJ1-2; D: .; CDR3: CASSFSPPRYGYTF; DNA: TGTGCCAGCAGTTTTTCGCCCCCGAGATATGGCTACACCTTC
size: .; V: TRBV12-5; J: TRBJ1-2; D: .; CDR3: CASGLVPRPGSGIYGYTF; DNA: TGTGCTAGTGGTTTGGTACCGCGGCCAGGGTCAGGAATCTATGGCTACACCTTC
size: few; V: TRBV7-6; J: TRBJ1-6; D: .; CDR3: CASSLGEDSPLHF; DNA: TGTGCCAGCAGCTTAGGGGAGGATTCACCCCTCCACTTT
size: .; V: TRBV5-6; J: TRBJ1-2; D: .; CDR3: CASSSDSSYGYTF; DNA: TGTGCCAGCAGCTCTGACAGTAGCTATGGCTACACCTTC
size: .; V: TRBV2; J: TRBJ2-1; D: .; CDR3: CASILLWGDNEQFF; DNA: TGTGCCAGCATTCTCTTGTGGGGGGACAATGAGCAGTTCTTC